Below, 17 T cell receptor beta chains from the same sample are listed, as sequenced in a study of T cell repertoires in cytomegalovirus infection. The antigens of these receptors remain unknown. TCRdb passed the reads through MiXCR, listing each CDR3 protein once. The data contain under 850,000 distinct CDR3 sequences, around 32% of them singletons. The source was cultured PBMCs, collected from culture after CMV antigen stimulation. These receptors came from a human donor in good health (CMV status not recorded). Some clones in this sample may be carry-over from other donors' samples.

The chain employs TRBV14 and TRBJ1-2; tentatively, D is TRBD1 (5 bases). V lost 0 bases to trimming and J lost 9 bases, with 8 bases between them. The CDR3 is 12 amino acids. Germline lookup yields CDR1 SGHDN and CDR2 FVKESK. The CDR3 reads CASSQESGRYTF. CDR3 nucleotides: TGTGCCAGCAGCCAAGAGTCGGGACGCTACACCTTC.

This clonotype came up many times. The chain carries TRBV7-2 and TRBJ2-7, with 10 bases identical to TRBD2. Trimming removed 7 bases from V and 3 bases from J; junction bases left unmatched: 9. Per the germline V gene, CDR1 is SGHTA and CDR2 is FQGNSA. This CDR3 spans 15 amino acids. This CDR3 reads CASIVTSGGGYEQYF. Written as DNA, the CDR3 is TGTGCCAGCATCGTCACCAGCGGGGGGGGCTACGAGCAGTACTTC.

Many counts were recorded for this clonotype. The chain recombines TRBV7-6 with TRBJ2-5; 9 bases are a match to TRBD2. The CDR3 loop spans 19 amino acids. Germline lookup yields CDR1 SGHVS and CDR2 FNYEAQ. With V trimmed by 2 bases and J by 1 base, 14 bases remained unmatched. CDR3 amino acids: CASSLFPSGTPSSQETQYF. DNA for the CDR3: TGTGCCAGCAGCTTATTCCCTAGCGGGACCCCAAGTAGCCAAGAGACCCAGTACTTC.

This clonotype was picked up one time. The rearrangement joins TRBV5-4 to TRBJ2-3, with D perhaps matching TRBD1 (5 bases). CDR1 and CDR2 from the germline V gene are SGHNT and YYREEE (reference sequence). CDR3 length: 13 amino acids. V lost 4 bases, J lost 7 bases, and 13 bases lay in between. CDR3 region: CASSTPDNYTQYF. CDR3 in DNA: TGTGCCAGCAGCACACCGGACAACTATACGCAGTATTTT.

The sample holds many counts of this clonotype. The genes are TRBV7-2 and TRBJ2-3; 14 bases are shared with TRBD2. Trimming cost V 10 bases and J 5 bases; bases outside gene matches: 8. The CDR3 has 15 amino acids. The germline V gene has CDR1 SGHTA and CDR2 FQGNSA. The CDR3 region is CATMTSGGAEDTQYF. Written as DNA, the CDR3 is TGTGCCACAATGACTAGCGGGGGGGCGGAAGATACGCAGTATTTT.

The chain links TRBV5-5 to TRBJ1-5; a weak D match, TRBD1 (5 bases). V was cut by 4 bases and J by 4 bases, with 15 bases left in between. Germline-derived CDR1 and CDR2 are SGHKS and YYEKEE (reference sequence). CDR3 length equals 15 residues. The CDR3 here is CASSPNVGENQPQHF. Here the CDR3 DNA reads TGTGCCAGCAGCCCGAACGTGGGGGAAAATCAGCCCCAGCATTTT.

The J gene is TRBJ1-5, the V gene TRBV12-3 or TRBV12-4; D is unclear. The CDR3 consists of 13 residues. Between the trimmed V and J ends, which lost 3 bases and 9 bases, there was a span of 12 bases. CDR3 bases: TGTGCCAGCAGTTTTTCGGACGAGGGGCCCCAGCATTTT. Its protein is CASSFSDEGPQHF.

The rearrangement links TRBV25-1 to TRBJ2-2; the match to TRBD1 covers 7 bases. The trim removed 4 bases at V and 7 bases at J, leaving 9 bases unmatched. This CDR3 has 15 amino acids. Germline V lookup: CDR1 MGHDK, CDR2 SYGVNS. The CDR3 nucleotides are TGTGCCAGCAGTGGGACAGGTAACGGCGACGGGGAGCTGTTTTTT. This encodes CASSGTGNGDGELFF.

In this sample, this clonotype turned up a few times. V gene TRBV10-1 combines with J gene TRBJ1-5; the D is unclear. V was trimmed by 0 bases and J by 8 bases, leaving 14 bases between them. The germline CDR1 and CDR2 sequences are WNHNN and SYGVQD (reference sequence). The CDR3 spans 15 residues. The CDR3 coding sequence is TGCGCCAGCAGTGAGTCTATAGGGCATAGAAAGCCCCAGCATTTT. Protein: CASSESIGHRKPQHF.

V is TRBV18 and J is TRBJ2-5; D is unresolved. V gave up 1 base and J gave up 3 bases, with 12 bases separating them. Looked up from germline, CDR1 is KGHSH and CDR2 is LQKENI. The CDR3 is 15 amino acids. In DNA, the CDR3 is TGTGCCAGCTCACCACGCGGCGGAGCAAAAGAGACCCAGTACTTC. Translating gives CASSPRGGAKETQYF.

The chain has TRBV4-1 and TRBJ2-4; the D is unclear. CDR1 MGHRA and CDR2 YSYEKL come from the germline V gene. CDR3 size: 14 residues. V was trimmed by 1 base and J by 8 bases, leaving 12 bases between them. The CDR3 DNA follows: TGCGCCAGCAGCCAAGTCCTTTCCGTGGACATTCAGTACTTC. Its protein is CASSQVLSVDIQYF.

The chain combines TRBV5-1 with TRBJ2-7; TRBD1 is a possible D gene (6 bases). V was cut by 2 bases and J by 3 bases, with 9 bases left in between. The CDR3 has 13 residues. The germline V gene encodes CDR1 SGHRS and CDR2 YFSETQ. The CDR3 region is CASSLPGVYEQYF. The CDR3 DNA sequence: TGCGCCAGCAGCTTACCAGGGGTCTACGAGCAGTACTTC. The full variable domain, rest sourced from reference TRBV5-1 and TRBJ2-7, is KAGVTQTPRYLIKTRGQQVTLSCSPISGHRSVSWYQQTPGQGLQFLFEYFSETQRNKGNFPGRFSGRQFSNSRSEMNVSTLELGDSALYLCASSLPGVYEQYFGPGTRLTVT.

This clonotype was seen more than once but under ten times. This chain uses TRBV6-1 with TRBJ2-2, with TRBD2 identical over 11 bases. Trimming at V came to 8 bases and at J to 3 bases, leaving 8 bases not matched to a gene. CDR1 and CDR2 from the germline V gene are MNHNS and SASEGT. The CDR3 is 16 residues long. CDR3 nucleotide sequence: TGTGCCAGCTCGCCCTCGGGACTAGCGGACACCGGGGAGCTGTTTTTT. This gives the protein CASSPSGLADTGELFF.

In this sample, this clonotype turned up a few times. The CDR3 coding sequence is TGTGCCACCAGCTCGCGGGGGGGGAGTCAGCCCCAGCATTTT. Protein sequence: CATSSRGGSQPQHF. The J gene is TRBJ1-5, the V gene TRBV15; D perhaps matches TRBD1 (5 bases). CDR1 and CDR2 from the germline V gene are LNHNV and YYDKDF (reference sequence). The CDR3 totals 14 residues. V was pared by 5 bases and J by 6 bases, with 14 bases between.

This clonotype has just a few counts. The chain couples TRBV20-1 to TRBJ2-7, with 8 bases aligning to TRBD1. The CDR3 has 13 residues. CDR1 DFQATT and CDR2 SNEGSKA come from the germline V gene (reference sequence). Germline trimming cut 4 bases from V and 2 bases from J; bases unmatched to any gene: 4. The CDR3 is CSAIHRGTYEQYF. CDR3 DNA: TGCAGTGCTATCCACAGGGGGACCTACGAGCAGTACTTC.

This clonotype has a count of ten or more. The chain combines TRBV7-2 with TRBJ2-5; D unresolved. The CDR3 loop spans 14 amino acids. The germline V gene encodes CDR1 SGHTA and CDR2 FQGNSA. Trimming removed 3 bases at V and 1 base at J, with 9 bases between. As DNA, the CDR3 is TGTGCCAGCAGCTTGGTCAGCTCCCAAGAGACCCAGTACTTC. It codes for CASSLVSSQETQYF.

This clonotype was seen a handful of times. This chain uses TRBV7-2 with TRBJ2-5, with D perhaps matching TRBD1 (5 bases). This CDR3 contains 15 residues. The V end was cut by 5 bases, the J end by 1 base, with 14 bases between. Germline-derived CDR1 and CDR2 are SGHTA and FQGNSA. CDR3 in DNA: TGTGCCAGCAGCGTTAGTTGGGGCAGCCAAGAGACCCAGTACTTC. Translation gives CASSVSWGSQETQYF.